This T cell receptor (beta chain) originates from a study of blood T cell repertoires in COVID-19. The J segment lost 5 bases and the V segment lost 5 bases, leaving 8 bases of the junction unmatched. CDR1 SGHDT and CDR2 YYEEEE come from the germline V gene. The CDR3 covers 14 residues. TCRdb's copy holds only in-frame clones and misses some; the assay was immunoSEQ multiplex PCR. The table has a few hundred thousand clones, about 85% seen once. This receptor was obtained from a man between 18 and 29 years old with active or convalescent COVID-19. The chain has TRBV5-6 and TRBJ1-2; 8 bases align to TRBD1. Sequencing used peripheral blood. CDR3 in DNA: TGTGCCAGCAGTATCGGGACAGGACTATATGGCTACACCTTC. Its translation is CASSIGTGLYGYTF.